This TCR beta chain originates from a study of CD8 T cells in Susac syndrome (dated by TCRdb to the late 2010s). Turning to the overall study: Of the Susac syndrome patients who were sequenced, roughly eight were in clinical remission while roughly 6 had clinically active disease. Repertoire sequencing was used to test whether CD8+ T cell activation and differentiation in Susac syndrome was antigen driven. Clonality of the CD8+ T cell repertoire was compared between around eleven healthy donors, approximately 14 Susac syndrome patients and 15 multiple sclerosis patients. At blood withdrawal, Susac syndrome patients were either therapy-naive, taking corticosteroids (in some cases with IVIg as well), or taking IVIg alone.

RNA was extracted using the RNeasy kit, and about 0.5 to 1 microgram was reverse transcribed with random hexamers. The immunoSEQ multiplex PCR assay, covering 54 Vbeta and 13 Jbeta segments, was used to amplify TCR beta CDR3 regions. To correct PCR amplification bias, a synthetic template baseline was used for both primer optimization and computational correction. Under the source paper's analysis protocol: Only productive sequences were kept, with reads annotated to V, D and J genes according to IMGT and analyzed in immunoSEQ Analyzer. Clonality was calculated as one minus the Shannon entropy normalized by log2 of the number of productive unique sequences. For each patient and control, public and private clones were evaluated within the 100 most prevalent clones. A clone was defined as Susac-specific if it was absent from the healthy and MS cohorts, from approximately 980 published viral clones and from other ImmuneACCESS disease sequences. TCRdb reran the public reads through fastp at Q25 and MiXCR, keeping productive beta chains. Rows with a matching CDR3 protein are joined into one entry that keeps the most common DNA and genes. Here the V and J calls rest on TCRdb's processing, not on the authors' analysis. A total of about 53,000 distinct CDR3 sequences appear in this sample, 95% of them only once. The ten top clones hold less than 0.95% of the sample.

Study-level results and caveats: Susac syndrome CD8+ repertoires showed clonal expansion, highest in CD8+ TEMRA cells and greater in clinically active than remitting patients. The number of individuals in the TCR sequencing and HLA analysis was acknowledged as relatively small. Sixteen and five Susac-specific public clones were found in the total CD8+ and CD8+ TEMRA repertoires, respectively.

The CDR3 contains 15 residues, cysteine and phenylalanine counted. Only CDR3 DNA remains: 45 bases, in frame from the first base. CDR1 and CDR2, per the germline V gene (reference sequence), are DFQATT and SNEGSKA. At the junction V is shortened by 3 bases and J by 3 bases, with 17 bases in between. High-throughput TCR beta sequencing profiled peripheral blood CD8+ and CD4+ T cells from healthy donors, Susac syndrome patients and multiple sclerosis patients. Recently defined diagnostic criteria for definite or probable disease were met by the Susac syndrome patients. CD8+ TEMRA cells were enriched by FACS, while bulk CD8+ and CD4+ T cells were purified by magnetic negative isolation. Blood was collected in EDTA tubes and processed within 24 hours, with PBMCs isolated through density gradient centrifugation. PBMCs intended for TCR sequencing were cryopreserved in liquid nitrogen and thawed later in a water bath at 37 degrees C. The sorted or isolated CD4+, CD8+ and CD8+ TEMRA cells reached a purity of at least 90%.

Note on this clonotype: It has no known antigen specificity. No much larger clone exists at a distance of one base, and base qualities are not known.

The chain uses TRBV20-1 and TRBJ1-2; TRBD1 is a weak D gene call, 5 bases matching. This receptor was taken from a human donor with Susac syndrome. The material sequenced was CD8+ T cells from PBMCs. The DNA sequence is given as TGCAGTGCTAGGGACCCCAGGGTGCGGGACTATGGCTACACCTTC. This yields the protein CSARDPRVRDYGYTF.